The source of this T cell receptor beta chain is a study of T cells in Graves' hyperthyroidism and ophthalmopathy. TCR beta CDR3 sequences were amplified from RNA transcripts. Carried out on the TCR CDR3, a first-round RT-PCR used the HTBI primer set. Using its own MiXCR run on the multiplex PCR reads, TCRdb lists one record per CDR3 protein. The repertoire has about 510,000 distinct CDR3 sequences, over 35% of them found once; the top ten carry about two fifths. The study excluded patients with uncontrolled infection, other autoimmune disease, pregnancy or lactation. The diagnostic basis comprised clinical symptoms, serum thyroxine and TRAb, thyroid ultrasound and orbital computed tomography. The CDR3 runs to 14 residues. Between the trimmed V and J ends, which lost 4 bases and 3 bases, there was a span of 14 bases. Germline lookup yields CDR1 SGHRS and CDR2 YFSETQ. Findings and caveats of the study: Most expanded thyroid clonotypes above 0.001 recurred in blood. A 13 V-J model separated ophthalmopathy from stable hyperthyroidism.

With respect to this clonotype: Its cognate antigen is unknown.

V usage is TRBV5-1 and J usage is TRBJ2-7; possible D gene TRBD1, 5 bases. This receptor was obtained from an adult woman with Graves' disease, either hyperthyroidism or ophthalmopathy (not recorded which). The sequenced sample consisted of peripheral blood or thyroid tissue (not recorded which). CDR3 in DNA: TGCGCCAGCAGCCTCGACAGTCAATACTACGAGCAGTACTTC. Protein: CASSLDSQYYEQYF.